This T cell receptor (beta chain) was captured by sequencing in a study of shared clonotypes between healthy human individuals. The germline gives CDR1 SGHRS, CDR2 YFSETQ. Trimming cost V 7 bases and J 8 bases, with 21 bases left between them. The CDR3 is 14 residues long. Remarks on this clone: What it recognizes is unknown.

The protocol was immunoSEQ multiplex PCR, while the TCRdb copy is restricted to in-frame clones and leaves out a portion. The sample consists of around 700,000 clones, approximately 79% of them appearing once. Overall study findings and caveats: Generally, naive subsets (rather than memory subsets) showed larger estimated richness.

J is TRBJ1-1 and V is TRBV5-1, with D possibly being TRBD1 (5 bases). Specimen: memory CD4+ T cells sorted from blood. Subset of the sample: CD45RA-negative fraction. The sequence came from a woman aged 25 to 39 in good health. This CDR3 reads CASSGRGTEGEAFF. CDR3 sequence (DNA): TGCGCCAGCTCCGGTCGGGGGACTGAGGGGGAAGCTTTCTTT.